Reported below is one TCR beta chain. Antigen: not known. This sample also contains other DNA sequences that code for the same CDR3. The patients all showed relapse after autologous stem cell transplantation, while their brentuximab vedotin exposure varied. Patients had relapsed/refractory classical Hodgkin lymphoma with complete response, partial response or progressive disease as best response. The V end was cut by 2 bases, the J end by 2 bases, with 4 bases between. Germline CDR1 and CDR2: SGHRS and YFSETQ. The CDR3 runs 12 residues. The method was immunoSEQ multiplex PCR; TCRdb's version includes in-frame clones alone and lacks a portion of them. The data hold 90,000 to 100,000 clones, with around 90% observed a single time. The sample belongs to a study of PD-1 blockade in classical Hodgkin lymphoma. At the level of the study: On a schedule of every 2 weeks, patients received nivolumab 3 mg/kg intravenously. Study results and caveats: CD4+ TCR diversity climbed significantly by C4D1, unlike CD8+ TCR diversity.

The sequence was obtained from a human donor with classical Hodgkin lymphoma. The rearrangement joins TRBV5-1 to TRBJ2-5; no clear D. The sequencing used peripheral blood mononuclear cells (PBMCs), collected at baseline. Here the CDR3 reads CASSFLQETQYF. CDR3 nucleotide sequence: TGCGCCAGCAGCTTCCTACAAGAGACCCAGTACTTC. The variable domain in full, with the rest retrieved from reference TRBV5-1 and TRBJ2-5, is KAGVTQTPRYLIKTRGQQVTLSCSPISGHRSVSWYQQTPGQGLQFLFEYFSETQRNKGNFPGRFSGRQFSNSRSEMNVSTLELGDSALYLCASSFLQETQYFGPGTRLLVL.